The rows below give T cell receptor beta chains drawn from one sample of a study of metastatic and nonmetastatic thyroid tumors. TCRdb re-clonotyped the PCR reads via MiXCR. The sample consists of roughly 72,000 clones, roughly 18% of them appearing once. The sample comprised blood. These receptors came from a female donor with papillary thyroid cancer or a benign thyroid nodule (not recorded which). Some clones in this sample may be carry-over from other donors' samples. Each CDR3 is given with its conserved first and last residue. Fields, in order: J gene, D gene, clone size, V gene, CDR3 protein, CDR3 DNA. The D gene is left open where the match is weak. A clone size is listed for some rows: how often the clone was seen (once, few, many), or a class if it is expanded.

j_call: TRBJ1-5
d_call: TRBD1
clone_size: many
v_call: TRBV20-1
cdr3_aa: CSAREDRASNQPQHF
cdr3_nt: TGCAGTGCTAGAGAAGACAGGGCCAGCAATCAGCCCCAGCATTTT

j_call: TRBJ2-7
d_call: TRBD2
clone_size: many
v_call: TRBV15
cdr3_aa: CATSRDGLAGGGEQYF
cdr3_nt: TGTGCCACCAGCAGAGATGGGCTAGCGGGAGGGGGCGAGCAGTACTTC

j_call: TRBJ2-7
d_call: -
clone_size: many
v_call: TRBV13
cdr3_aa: CASSSPRRTSSYEQYF
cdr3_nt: TGTGCCAGCAGCTCACCCAGACGTACCAGCTCCTACGAGCAGTACTTC

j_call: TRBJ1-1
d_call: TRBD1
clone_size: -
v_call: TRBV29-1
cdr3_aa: CSVEDQGERAFF
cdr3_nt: TGCAGCGTTGAAGATCAGGGGGAGAGAGCTTTCTTT

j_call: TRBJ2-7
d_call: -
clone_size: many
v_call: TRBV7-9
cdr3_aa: CASSRDTRTGQYF
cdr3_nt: TGTGCCAGCAGCCGGGACACTCGAACGGGGCAGTACTTC

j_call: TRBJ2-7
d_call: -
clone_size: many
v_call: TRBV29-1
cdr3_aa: CSARGGVSNEQYF
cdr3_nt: TGCAGCGCTCGAGGGGGGGTCTCAAACGAGCAGTACTTC

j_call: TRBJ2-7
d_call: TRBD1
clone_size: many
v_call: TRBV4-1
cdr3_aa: CASSQPGQGIYEQYF
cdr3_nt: TGCGCCAGCAGCCAGCCGGGACAGGGTATCTACGAGCAGTACTTC

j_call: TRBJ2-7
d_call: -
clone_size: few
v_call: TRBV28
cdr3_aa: CASEPGPRSEQYF
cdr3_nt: TGTGCCAGCGAACCGGGTCCGCGAAGCGAGCAGTACTTC

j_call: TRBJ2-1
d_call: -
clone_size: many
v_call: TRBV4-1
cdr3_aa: CASSQDTTYSYNEQFF
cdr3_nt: TGCGCCAGCAGCCAAGATACTACCTACTCCTACAATGAGCAGTTCTTC

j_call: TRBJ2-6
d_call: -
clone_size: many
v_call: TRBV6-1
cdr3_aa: CASSEVYRPSGANVLTF
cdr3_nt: TGTGCCAGCAGTGAAGTGTACCGGCCTTCTGGGGCCAACGTCCTGACTTTC

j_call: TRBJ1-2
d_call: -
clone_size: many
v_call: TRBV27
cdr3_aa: CASSSGRRGGGYTF
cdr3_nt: TGTGCCAGCAGTTCCGGGCGTCGGGGGGGGGGCTACACCTTC

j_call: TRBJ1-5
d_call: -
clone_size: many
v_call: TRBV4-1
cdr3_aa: CASSQVVAGNQPQHF
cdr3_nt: TGCGCCAGCAGCCAAGTGGTGGCAGGGAATCAGCCCCAGCATTTT

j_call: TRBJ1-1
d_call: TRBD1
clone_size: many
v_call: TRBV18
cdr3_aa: CASSSETGGLNTEAFF
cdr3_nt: TGTGCCAGCTCATCGGAGACAGGGGGATTGAACACTGAAGCTTTCTTT

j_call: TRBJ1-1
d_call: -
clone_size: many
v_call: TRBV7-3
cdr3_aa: CASSRRGDNTEAFF
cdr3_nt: TGTGCCAGCAGCCGCAGGGGTGACAACACTGAAGCTTTCTTT

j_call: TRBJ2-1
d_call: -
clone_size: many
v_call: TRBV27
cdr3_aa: CASSSGTLNSEQFF
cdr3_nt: TGTGCCAGCAGTTCCGGGACACTTAACTCCGAGCAGTTCTTC

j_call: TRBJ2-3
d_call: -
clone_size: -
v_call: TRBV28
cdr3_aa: CASFGGGGTDTQYF
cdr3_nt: TGTGCCAGCTTTGGGGGGGGCGGCACAGATACGCAGTATTTT

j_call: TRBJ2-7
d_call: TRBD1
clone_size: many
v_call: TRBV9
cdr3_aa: CASSPWTGSYEQYF
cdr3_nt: TGTGCCAGCAGCCCCTGGACAGGGAGCTACGAGCAGTACTTC

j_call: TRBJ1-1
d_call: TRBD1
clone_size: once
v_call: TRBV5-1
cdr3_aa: CASSFTGVGGTESFF
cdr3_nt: TGCGCCAGCAGCTTTACAGGGGTAGGCGGCACTGAATCTTTCTTT

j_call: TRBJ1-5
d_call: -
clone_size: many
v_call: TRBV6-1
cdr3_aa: CASKGYRQFNQPQHF
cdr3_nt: TGTGCCAGCAAAGGTTATCGACAGTTCAATCAGCCCCAGCATTTT

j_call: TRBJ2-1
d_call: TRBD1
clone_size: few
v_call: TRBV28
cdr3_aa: CASHGEGQGRNEQFF
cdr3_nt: TGTGCCAGCCATGGTGAGGGACAGGGGCGGAATGAGCAGTTCTTC

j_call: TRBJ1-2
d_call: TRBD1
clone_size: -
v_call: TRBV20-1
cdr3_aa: CSARVSAQGAVYGYTF
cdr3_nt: TGCAGTGCTAGAGTTTCAGCCCAGGGGGCGGTCTATGGCTACACCTTC

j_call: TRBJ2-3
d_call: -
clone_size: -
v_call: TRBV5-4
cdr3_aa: CASSLGDRTTDTQYF
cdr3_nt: TGTGCCAGCAGCTTGGGGGATCGAACCACAGATACGCAGTATTTT

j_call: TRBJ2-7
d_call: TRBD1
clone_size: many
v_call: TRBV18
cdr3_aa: CASSPPQGALNEQYF
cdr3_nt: TGTGCCAGCTCACCACCGCAGGGGGCGCTGAACGAGCAGTACTTC

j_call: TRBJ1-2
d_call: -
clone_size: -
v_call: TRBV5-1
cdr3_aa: CASSLAGSANYGYTF
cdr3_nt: TGCGCCAGCAGCTTGGCCGGGTCAGCTAACTATGGCTACACCTTC

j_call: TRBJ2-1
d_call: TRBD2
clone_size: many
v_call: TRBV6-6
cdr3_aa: CASSSPLAGAVEQFF
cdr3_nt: TGTGCCAGCAGTTCTCCCTTAGCGGGAGCCGTGGAGCAGTTCTTC

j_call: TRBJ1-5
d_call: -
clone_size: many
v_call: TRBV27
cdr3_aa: CASGQPQHF
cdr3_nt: TGTGCCAGCGGGCAGCCCCAGCATTTT

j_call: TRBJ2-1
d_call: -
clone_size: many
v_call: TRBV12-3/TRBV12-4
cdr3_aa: CASSSTRYNEQFF
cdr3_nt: TGTGCCAGCAGTTCCACCAGATACAATGAGCAGTTCTTC

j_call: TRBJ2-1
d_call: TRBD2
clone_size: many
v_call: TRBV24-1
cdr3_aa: CATSDSGTSIQTGEQFF
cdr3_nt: TGTGCCACCAGTGATTCCGGGACTAGCATTCAGACGGGTGAGCAGTTCTTC

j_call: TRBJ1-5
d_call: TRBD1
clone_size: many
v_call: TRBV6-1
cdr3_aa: CASSVARGPFSASNQPQHF
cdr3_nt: TGTGCCAGCAGTGTCGCCAGGGGGCCCTTCTCTGCGAGCAATCAGCCCCAGCATTTT

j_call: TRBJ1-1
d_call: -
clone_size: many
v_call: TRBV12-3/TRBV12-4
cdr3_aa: CASSGRRGNTEAFF
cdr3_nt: TGTGCCAGCAGTGGACGGCGGGGTAACACTGAAGCTTTCTTT

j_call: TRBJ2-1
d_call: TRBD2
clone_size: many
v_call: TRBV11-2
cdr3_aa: CASSRSPGLATYNEQFF
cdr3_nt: TGTGCCAGCAGCCGGTCACCGGGACTAGCGACGTACAATGAGCAGTTCTTC

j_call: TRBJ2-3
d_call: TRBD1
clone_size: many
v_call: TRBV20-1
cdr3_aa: CSAPPQGANSGTQYF
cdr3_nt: TGCAGTGCTCCTCCACAGGGGGCGAACTCGGGTACGCAGTATTTT

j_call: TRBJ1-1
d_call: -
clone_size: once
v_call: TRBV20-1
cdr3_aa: CSARDPGRNTEAFF
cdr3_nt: TGCAGTGCTAGAGATCCTGGTAGAAACACTGAAGCTTTCTTT

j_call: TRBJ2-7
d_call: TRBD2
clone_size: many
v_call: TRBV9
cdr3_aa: CASSVDGREGGEQYF
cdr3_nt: TGTGCCAGCAGCGTAGATGGGCGGGAGGGCGGCGAGCAGTACTTC

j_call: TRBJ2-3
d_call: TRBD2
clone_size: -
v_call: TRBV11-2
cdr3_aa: CASSFLAGAADTQYF
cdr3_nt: TGTGCCAGCAGCTTTCTAGCGGGAGCAGCCGATACGCAGTATTTT

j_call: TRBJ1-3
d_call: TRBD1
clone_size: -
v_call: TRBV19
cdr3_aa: CASTGTGATSSGNTIYF
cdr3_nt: TGTGCCAGTACCGGGACAGGGGCCACTAGCTCTGGAAACACCATATATTTT

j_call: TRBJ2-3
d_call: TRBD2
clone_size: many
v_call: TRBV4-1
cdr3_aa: CASSHPGLAGESTDTQYF
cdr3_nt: TGCGCCAGCAGCCACCCCGGACTAGCGGGAGAGAGTACAGATACGCAGTATTTT

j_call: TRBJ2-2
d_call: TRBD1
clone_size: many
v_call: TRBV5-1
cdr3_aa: CASSLAGQGAGELFF
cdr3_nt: TGCGCCAGCAGCTTGGCGGGACAGGGGGCCGGGGAGCTGTTTTTT

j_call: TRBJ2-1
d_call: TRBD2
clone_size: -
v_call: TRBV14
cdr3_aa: CASGRDHFNEQFF
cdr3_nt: TGTGCCAGCGGGAGGGACCATTTCAATGAGCAGTTCTTC